This entry features one T cell receptor (beta chain) sequence. This clone was seen just once. No cognate antigen has been identified for it. No qualities accompany the bases; no much larger clone lies one base away. The sample comes from a study of OX40 agonist ivuxolimab in advanced cancers. With respect to the entire study: Ivuxolimab, which targeted the costimulatory receptor OX40 (CD134), was an agonistic, fully human IgG2 monoclonal antibody. Intravenous ivuxolimab was administered to patients every 2 weeks at six dose levels: 0.01, 0.1, 0.3, 1.5, 3 and 10 mg/kg. Of the approximately 50 dose-escalation patients, hepatocellular carcinoma was present in about 20, melanoma in around 15, renal cell carcinoma in 9 and head and neck cancer in 9. In the dose-escalation cohort, 65% to 85% of patients were male, and the mean age was roughly 60 years with a range of about 20 to 79. Prior anti-PD-1, anti-PD-L1 or anti-CTLA-4 therapy was permitted, and approximately 42% of dose-escalation patients had received checkpoint inhibitors. Partial responses occurred in three dose-escalation patients, of whom one had hepatocellular carcinoma and two had cutaneous melanoma. Peripheral TCRbeta sequencing was intended to test whether TCR sequence diversity was altered and clonal T-cell expansion was caused by ivuxolimab. The monotherapy dose-escalation portion (N of about 50 patients) of the phase I ivuxolimab trial is reported in the paper.

What the study reported, not specific to this receptor: Low levels of normalized T-cell clonal expansion were also seen in some nonresponding patients. In the 0.1-3.0 mg/kg groups, partial responders were among the patients with the lowest normalized peripheral clonal expansion, particularly in CD8+ T cells. The antigen specificity of the clonally expanded peripheral T cells was not determined. After ivuxolimab, expanded clones were on average more numerous among CD8+ T cells than among CD4+ T cells. At doses of 0.1 to 3.0 mg/kg, clonal expansion of both CD4+ and CD8+ T cells in blood was seen between baseline and week 6.

For sequencing of the TCRbeta CDR3 region, genomic DNA was extracted from the sorted cells. TCRbeta CDR3 regions were sequenced using the immunoSEQ Assay. TCRdb limited this immuneACCESS table to in-frame rearrangements with V and J called. A share of clones is missing; checked studies link under half to unresolved V genes, and the rest is unexplained. Present in this sample are 70,000 or so clones, 92% of which were seen just once. Of the sample, 8% to 10% is held by the ten largest clones. The trial excluded patients who had a history of autoimmune disease or who were on systemic immunosuppression. Peripheral blood for TCR sequencing was collected from all dose cohorts at baseline, on cycle 4 day 1, and on cycle 7 day 1. Samples were obtained from an open-label, multicenter, first-in-human phase I dose-escalation trial of ivuxolimab. Adults with locally advanced or metastatic head and neck squamous cell, hepatocellular, melanoma or renal cell carcinoma were enrolled in the trial. Before TCR sequencing, CD4+ T cells and CD8+ T cells were sorted from peripheral blood as separate populations.

Sequenced material: CD4+ or CD8+ T cells sorted from blood, taken in a trial of the OX40 agonist ivuxolimab. The source is an adult with an advanced solid tumor such as melanoma, head and neck, liver or kidney cancer.

CDR3 protein: CASRAVDRDDQPQHF. The DNA is as follows: TGTGCCAGCAGGGCCGTTGACAGAGACGATCAGCCCCAGCATTTT. This chain joins TRBV2 to TRBJ1-5; the D gene is possibly TRBD1, with 5 bases matching. According to the germline V gene, CDR1 reads SNHLY and CDR2 reads FYNNEI. Between the V and J ends, shortened by 6 bases and 5 bases respectively, the junction contains 17 bases. The CDR3 sequence holds 15 residues, the cysteine and phenylalanine included. Left in the record is the CDR3 DNA by itself, 45 bases read in frame from the first base. Where the CDR3 stops, the reference TRBV2 and TRBJ1-5 genes take over; the full variable domain is EPEVTQTPSHQVTQMGQEVILRCVPISNHLYFYWYRQILGQKVEFLVSFYNNEISEKSEIFDDQFSVERPDGSNFTLKIRSTKLEDSAMYFCASRAVDRDDQPQHFGDGTRLSIL.